Listed below are T cell receptor beta chains from one sample, sequenced in a study of blood T cells in healthy people across ages. TCRdb reprocessed the 5' RACE reads with MiXCR, giving one entry per CDR3 protein. The profile covers more than 800,000 distinct CDR3 sequences, with 40% to 55% appearing a single time and approximately 20% taken by the ten largest. The sequenced sample was blood. Receptors originate from a woman aged 60 to 75 in good health. The CDR3 runs from the conserved cysteine through the conserved F or W. Fields, in order: clone size, CDR3 length, V gene, D gene, J gene, CDR3 protein, CDR3 DNA. A D gene is named only where the DNA matches it firmly. Some rows mark clone size as missing; the rest say once, few, many or name a class of expanded clone.

.	14	TRBV29-1	.	TRBJ2-1	CSVRGLGSSNEQFF	TGCAGCGTCCGAGGGCTAGGGAGTAGTAATGAGCAGTTCTTC
.	13	TRBV24-1	.	TRBJ2-3	CATSDNTRDTQYF	TGTGCCACCAGTGACAACACGCGTGATACGCAGTATTTT
once	15	TRBV9	.	TRBJ2-7	CASSVGGVIGSEQYF	TGTGCCAGCAGCGTAGGTGGGGTGATAGGATCCGAGCAGTACTTC
.	15	TRBV28	.	TRBJ1-5	CASSPVGNRDQPQHF	TGTGCCAGCAGCCCGGTTGGCAATCGGGATCAGCCCCAGCATTTT
many	17	TRBV6-5	TRBD2	TRBJ2-7	CASSYSRTSGSSYEQYF	TGTGCCAGCAGTTACTCCCGGACTAGCGGGAGCTCCTACGAGCAGTACTTC
few	13	TRBV6-6	.	TRBJ2-1	CASSPGPFNEQFF	TGTGCCAGCAGTCCGGGGCCTTTTAATGAGCAGTTCTTC
.	16	TRBV7-8	TRBD2	TRBJ2-7	CASSEGASGSSYEQYF	TGTGCCAGCAGCGAAGGGGCTAGCGGGAGCTCCTACGAGCAGTACTTC
.	15	TRBV6-1	TRBD2	TRBJ2-3	CASRLLAGGRDTQYF	TGTGCCAGCAGATTACTAGCGGGAGGTAGAGATACGCAGTATTTT
once	17	TRBV20-1	.	TRBJ2-3	CSARVPGSTTSTDTQYF	TGCAGTGCTAGAGTCCCGGGTAGCACTACTAGCACAGATACGCAGTATTTT
few	16	TRBV7-9	.	TRBJ2-4	CASSLAGAGTKNIQYF	TGTGCCAGCAGCTTAGCGGGGGCAGGGACCAAAAACATTCAGTACTTC
few	14	TRBV5-1	.	TRBJ2-7	CASSLAQGSYEQYF	TGCGCCAGCAGCTTGGCACAGGGTTCCTACGAGCAGTACTTC
.	14	TRBV9	.	TRBJ2-5	CASSVAGHMNEQYF	TGTGCCAGCAGCGTAGCGGGCCACATGAATGAGCAGTACTTC
few	13	TRBV7-2	.	TRBJ2-7	CASSLKVTDEQYF	TGTGCCAGCAGCTTAAAGGTTACCGACGAGCAGTACTTC
.	15	TRBV28	.	TRBJ2-3	CASSYNRGGTDTQYF	TGTGCCAGCAGTTACAACAGGGGGGGCACGGATACGCAGTATTTT
.	15	TRBV6-1	.	TRBJ1-2	CASSEGPGANYGYTF	TGTGCCAGCAGTGAAGGGCCAGGGGCTAACTATGGCTACACCTTC